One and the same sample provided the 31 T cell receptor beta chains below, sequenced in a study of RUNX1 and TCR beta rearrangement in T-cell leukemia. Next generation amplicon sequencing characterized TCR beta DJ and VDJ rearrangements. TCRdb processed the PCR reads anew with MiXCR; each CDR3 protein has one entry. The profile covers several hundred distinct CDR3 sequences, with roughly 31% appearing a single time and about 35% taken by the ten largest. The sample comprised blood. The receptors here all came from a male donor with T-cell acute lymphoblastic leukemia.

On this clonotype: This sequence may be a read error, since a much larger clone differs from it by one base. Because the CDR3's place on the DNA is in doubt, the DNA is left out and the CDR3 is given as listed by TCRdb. The CDR3 reads CASSLPVGTGAPFF. The chain is built from TRBV28 and TRBJ1-1; the table's D call TRBD1 went unverified against the DNA. Looked up from germline, CDR1 is MDHEN and CDR2 is SYDVKM. Inclusive of both ends, the CDR3 amounts to 14 amino acids.

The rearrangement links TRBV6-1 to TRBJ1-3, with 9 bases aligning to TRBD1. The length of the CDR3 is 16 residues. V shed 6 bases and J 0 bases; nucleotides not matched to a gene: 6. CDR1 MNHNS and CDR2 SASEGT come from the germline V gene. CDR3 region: CASRWTGEISGNTIYF. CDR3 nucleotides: TGTGCCAGCAGATGGACAGGGGAGATCTCTGGAAACACCATATATTTT.

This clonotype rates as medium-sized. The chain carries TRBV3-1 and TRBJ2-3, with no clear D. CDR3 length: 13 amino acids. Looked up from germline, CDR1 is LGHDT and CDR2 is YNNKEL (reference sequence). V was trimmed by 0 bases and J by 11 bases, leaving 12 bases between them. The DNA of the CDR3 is TGTGCCAGCAGCCAAGATCTTGGGTCTGAGCAGTATTTT. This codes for CASSQDLGSEQYF.

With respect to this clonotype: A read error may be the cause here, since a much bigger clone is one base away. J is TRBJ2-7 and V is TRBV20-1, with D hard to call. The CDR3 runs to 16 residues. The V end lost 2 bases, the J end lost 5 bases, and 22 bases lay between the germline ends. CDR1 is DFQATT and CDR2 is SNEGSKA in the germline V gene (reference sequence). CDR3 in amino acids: CSARPQERASRDEQYF. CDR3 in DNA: TGCAGTGCTAGACCCCAGGAGCGCGCTTCAAGGGACGAGCAGTACTTC.

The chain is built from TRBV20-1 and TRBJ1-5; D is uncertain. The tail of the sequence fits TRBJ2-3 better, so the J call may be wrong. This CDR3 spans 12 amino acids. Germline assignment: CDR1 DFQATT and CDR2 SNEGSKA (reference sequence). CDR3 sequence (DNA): TGCAGTGCAAGGGATAGCAATCAGCCCCAGTATTTT. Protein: CSARDSNQPQYF.

CDR3 protein: CASSPSSGFYEQYF. The CDR3 nucleotides read TGTGCCAGCAGTCCCAGTTCGGGGTTCTACGAGCAGTACTTC. This rearrangement joins TRBV28 to TRBJ2-7; D is possibly TRBD2 (5 bases). The CDR3 runs to 14 residues. Trimming removed 5 bases from V and 3 bases from J, with 14 bases in between. Germline V gene data show CDR1 as MDHEN and CDR2 as SYDVKM.

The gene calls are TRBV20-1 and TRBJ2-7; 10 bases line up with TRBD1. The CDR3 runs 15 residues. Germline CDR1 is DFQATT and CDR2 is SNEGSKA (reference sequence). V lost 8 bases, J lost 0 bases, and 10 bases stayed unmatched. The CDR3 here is CSLFTGTGDSYEQYF. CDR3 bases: TGCAGTTTATTCACCGGGACAGGGGACTCCTACGAGCAGTACTTC.

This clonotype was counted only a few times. The DNA for the CDR3 is TGTGCCAGCAGTTCCCTGGGGGACTACGAGCAGTACTTC. Its protein is CASSSLGDYEQYF. The chain uses TRBV28 and TRBJ2-7, with D tentatively TRBD1 or TRBD2 (5 bases each). V shed 4 bases and J shed 3 bases, with 10 bases lying between them. CDR1 MDHEN and CDR2 SYDVKM come from the germline V gene. The CDR3 covers 13 residues.

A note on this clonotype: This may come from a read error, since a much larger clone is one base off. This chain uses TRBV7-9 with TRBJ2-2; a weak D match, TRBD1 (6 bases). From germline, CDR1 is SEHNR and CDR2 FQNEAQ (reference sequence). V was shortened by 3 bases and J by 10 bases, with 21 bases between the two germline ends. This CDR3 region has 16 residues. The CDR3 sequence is CASSLYAGESNEELFF. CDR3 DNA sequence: TGTGCCAGCAGCTTGTATGCAGGGGAAAGTAACGAGGAGCTGTTTTTT.

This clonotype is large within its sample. CDR3 coding DNA: TGCGCCAGCAAATCTAGCGGGGGGGCCAACACCGGGGAGCTGTTTTTT. Translating gives CASKSSGGANTGELFF. V usage is TRBV5-1 and J usage is TRBJ2-2, with TRBD2 matching 12 bases. The CDR3 is 16 amino acids. Germline V gene sequence: CDR1 SGHRS, CDR2 YFSETQ. J lost 2 bases, V lost 6 bases, and 5 bases had no gene match.

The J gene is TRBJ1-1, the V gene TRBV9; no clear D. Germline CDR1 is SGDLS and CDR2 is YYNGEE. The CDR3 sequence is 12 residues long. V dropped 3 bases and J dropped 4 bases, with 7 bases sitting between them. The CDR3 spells CASSAGFTEAFF. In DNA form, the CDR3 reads TGTGCCAGCAGCGCCGGATTCACTGAAGCTTTCTTT.

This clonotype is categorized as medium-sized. The CDR3 nucleotides are TGTGCCAGCAGCCCCCTGGGTCAGACAGGGGCCTACAATGAGCAGTTCTTC. Translated, it gives CASSPLGQTGAYNEQFF. J is TRBJ2-1 and V is TRBV28; 8 positions agree with TRBD1. CDR3 length: 17 amino acids. CDR1 and CDR2 from the germline V gene are MDHEN and SYDVKM. The ends lost 6 bases at V and 2 bases at J; junction bases unmatched: 12.

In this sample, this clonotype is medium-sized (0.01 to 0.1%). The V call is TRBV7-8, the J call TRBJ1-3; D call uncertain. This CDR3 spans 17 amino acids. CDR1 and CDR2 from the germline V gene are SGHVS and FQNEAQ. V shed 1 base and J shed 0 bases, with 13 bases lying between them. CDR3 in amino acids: CASSLGAGPSSGNTIYF. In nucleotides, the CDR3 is TGTGCCAGCAGCTTAGGTGCGGGTCCGAGCTCTGGAAACACCATATATTTT.

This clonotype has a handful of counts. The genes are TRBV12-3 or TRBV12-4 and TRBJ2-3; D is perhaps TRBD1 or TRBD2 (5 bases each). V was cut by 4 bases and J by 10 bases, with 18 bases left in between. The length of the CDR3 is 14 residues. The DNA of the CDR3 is TGTGCCAGCAGTTATGGGACGGATTTTAGACCGCAGTATTTT. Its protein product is CASSYGTDFRPQYF.

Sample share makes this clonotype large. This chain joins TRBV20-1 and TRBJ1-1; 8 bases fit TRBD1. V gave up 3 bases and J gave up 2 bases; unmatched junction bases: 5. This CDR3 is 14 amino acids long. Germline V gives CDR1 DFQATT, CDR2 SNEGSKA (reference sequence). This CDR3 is CSASSGQGNTEAFF. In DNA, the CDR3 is TGCAGTGCTAGTTCCGGACAGGGAAACACTGAAGCTTTCTTT.

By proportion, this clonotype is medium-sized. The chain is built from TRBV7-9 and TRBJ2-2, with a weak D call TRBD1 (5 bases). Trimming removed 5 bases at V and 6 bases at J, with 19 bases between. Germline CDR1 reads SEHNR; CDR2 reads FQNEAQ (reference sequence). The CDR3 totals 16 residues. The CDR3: CASSLGAVGDSGELFF. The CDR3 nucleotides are TGTGCCAGCAGCCTAGGGGCGGTTGGGGATTCCGGGGAGCTGTTTTTT.

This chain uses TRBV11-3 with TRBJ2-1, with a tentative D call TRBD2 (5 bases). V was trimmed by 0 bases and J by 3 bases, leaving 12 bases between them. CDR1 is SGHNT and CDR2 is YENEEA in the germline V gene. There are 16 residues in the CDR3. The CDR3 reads CASSLDGAALYNEQFF. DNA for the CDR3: TGTGCCAGCAGCTTAGATGGAGCGGCACTCTACAATGAGCAGTTCTTC.

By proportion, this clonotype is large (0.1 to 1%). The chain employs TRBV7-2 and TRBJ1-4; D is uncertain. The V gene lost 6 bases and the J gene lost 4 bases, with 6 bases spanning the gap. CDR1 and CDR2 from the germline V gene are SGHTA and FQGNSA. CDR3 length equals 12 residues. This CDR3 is CASSRFNEKLFF. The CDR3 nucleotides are TGTGCCAGCAGTAGATTTAATGAAAAACTGTTTTTT.

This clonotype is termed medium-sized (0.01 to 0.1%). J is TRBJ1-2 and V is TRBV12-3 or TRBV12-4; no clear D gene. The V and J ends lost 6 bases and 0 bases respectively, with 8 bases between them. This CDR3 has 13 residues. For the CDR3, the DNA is TGTGCCAGCAGGGCCCCAGCTAACTATGGCTACACCTTC. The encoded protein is CASRAPANYGYTF.

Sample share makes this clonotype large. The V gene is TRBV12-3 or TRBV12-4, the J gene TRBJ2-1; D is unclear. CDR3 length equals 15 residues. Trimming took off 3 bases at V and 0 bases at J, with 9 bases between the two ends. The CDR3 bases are TGTGCCAGCAGTTTTGCGGAGAGCTCCTACAATGAGCAGTTCTTC. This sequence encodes CASSFAESSYNEQFF.

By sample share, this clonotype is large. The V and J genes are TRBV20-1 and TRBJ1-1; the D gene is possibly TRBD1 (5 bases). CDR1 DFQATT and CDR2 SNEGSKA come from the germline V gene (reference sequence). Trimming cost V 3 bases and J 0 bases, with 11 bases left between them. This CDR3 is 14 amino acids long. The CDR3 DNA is TGCAGTGCTAGGGCGGACATCATGAACACTGAAGCTTTCTTT. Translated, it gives CSARADIMNTEAFF.

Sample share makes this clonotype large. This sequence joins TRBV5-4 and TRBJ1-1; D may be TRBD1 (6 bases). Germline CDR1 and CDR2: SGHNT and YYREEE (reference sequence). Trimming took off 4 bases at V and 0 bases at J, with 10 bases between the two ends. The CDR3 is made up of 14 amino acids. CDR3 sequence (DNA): TGTGCCAGCAGCGCCCAGGGGATGAACACTGAAGCTTTCTTT. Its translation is CASSAQGMNTEAFF.

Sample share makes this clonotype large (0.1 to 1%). Here the CDR3 reads CSARDPGERRGNTEAFF. In nucleotides, the CDR3 is TGCAGTGCTAGAGATCCAGGGGAAAGAAGGGGGAACACTGAAGCTTTCTTT. This chain joins TRBV20-1 and TRBJ1-1; weak D call: TRBD1 (6 bases). Trimming took 0 bases from V and 1 from J, leaving 18 bases between them. The CDR3 runs 17 residues. Germline CDR1 reads DFQATT; CDR2 reads SNEGSKA (reference sequence).

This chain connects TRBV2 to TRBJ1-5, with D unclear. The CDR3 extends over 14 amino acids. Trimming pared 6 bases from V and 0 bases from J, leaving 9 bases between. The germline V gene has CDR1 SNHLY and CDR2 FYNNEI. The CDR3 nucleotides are TGTGCCAGCAGGGGTGGCAATAGCAATCAGCCCCAGCATTTT. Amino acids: CASRGGNSNQPQHF. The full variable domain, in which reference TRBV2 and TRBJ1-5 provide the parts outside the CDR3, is EPEVTQTPSHQVTQMGQEVILRCVPISNHLYFYWYRQILGQKVEFLVSFYNNEISEKSEIFDDQFSVERPDGSNFTLKIRSTKLEDSAMYFCASRGGNSNQPQHFGDGTRLSIL.

CDR3 coding DNA: TGTGCCAGCAGCCAGAGGGGGGTACAAGGTATCTACTTGAAGCTGTTTTTT. Its translation is CASSQRGVQGIYLKLFF. The chain couples TRBV3-1 to TRBJ2-2; D could derive from TRBD1 or TRBD2 (6 bases each). V was pared by 3 bases and J by 12 bases, with 26 bases between. This CDR3 spans 17 amino acids. The germline CDR1 and CDR2 sequences are LGHDT and YNNKEL (reference sequence).

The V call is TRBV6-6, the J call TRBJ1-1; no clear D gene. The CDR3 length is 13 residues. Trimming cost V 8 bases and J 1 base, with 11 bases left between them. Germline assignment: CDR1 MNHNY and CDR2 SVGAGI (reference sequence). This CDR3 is CASLNRGNTEAFF. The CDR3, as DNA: TGTGCCAGCTTAAATCGGGGGAACACTGAAGCTTTCTTT.

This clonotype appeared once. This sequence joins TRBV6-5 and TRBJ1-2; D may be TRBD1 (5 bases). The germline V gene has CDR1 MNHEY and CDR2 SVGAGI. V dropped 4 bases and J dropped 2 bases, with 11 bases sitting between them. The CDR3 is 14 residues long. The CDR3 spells CASSSSQGNYGYTF. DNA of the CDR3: TGTGCCAGCAGTTCATCTCAGGGAAACTATGGCTACACCTTC.

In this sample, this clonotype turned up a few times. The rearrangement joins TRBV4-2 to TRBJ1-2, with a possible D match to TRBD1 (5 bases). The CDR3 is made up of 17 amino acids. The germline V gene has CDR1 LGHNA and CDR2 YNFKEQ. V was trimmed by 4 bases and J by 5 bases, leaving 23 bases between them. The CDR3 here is CASSPTHDRGGAYGYTF. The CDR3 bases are TGTGCCAGCAGCCCAACCCACGACAGAGGAGGTGCATATGGCTACACCTTC.

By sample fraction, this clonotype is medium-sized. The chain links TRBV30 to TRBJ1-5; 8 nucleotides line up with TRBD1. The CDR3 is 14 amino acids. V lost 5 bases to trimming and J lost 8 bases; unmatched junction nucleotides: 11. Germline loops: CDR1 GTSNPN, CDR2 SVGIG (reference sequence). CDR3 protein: CAWADRVYTKPQHF. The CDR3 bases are TGTGCCTGGGCGGACAGGGTATACACAAAGCCCCAGCATTTT. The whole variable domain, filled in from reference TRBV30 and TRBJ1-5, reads SQTIHQWPATLVQPVGSPLSLECTVEGTSNPNLYWYRQAAGRGLQLLFYSVGIGQISSEVPQNLSASRPQDRQFILSSKKLLLSDSGFYLCAWADRVYTKPQHFGDGTRLSIL.

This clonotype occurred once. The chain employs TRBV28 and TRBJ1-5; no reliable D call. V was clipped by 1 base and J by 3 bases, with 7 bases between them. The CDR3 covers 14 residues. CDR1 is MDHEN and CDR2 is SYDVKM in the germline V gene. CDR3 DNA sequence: TGTGCCAGCAGTTTATTTCGGGTCAATCAGCCCCAGCATTTT. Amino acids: CASSLFRVNQPQHF. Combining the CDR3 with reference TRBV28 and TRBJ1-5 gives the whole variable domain DVKVTQSSRYLVKRTGEKVFLECVQDMDHENMFWYRQDPGLGLRLIYFSYDVKMKEKGDIPEGYSVSREKKERFSLILESASTNQTSMYLCASSLFRVNQPQHFGDGTRLSIL.

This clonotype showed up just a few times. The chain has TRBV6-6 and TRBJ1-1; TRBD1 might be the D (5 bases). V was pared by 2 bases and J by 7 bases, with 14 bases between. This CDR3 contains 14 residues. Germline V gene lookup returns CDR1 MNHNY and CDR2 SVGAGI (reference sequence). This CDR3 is CASSYRGGEDEAFF. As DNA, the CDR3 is TGTGCCAGCAGTTACCGAGGAGGGGAAGATGAAGCTTTCTTT.